These 14 T cell receptor beta chains were all obtained from the same sample, sequenced in a study of early T cells in non-severe SARS-CoV-2 infection. TCRdb fed the 5' RACE reads into MiXCR, producing one record per CDR3 protein. This sample has around 28,000 distinct CDR3 sequences, with 5.7% found just once. Material: whole blood. The source is an adult who was a healthcare worker with PCR-confirmed SARS-CoV-2 infection or an uninfected control (not recorded which).

The genes are TRBV7-3 and TRBJ2-1, with 13 positions matching TRBD2. The CDR3 sequence is 15 residues long. CDR1 and CDR2 (germline): SGHTA, FQGTGA. V dropped 5 bases and J dropped 9; count of bases not matched to a gene: 7. The CDR3 sequence is CASSPGLAGAGEQFF. CDR3 DNA: TGTGCCAGCAGCCCTGGACTAGCGGGAGCGGGTGAGCAGTTCTTC.

This clonotype was picked up many times. The rearrangement joins TRBV27 to TRBJ1-6, with D tentatively TRBD1 (5 bases). The V gene lost 7 bases and the J gene lost 10 bases, with 20 bases spanning the gap. The CDR3 length is 15 residues. Germline loops: CDR1 MNHEY, CDR2 SMNVEV (reference sequence). CDR3 nucleotide sequence: TGTGCCAGCACGCCCGGGGCAGGCACTCGGTCACCCCTCCACTTT. It specifies CASTPGAGTRSPLHF.

The chain recombines TRBV6-1 with TRBJ2-1, with D perhaps TRBD1 (6 bases). This CDR3 contains 12 residues. The V gene lost 7 bases and the J gene lost 9 bases, with 13 bases spanning the gap. Germline V gene data show CDR1 as MNHNS and CDR2 as SASEGT. The CDR3 reads CASTYTRGEQFF. The CDR3 DNA sequence: TGTGCCAGCACCTATACCAGGGGTGAGCAGTTCTTC.

This clonotype has a count of ten or more. The chain is built from TRBV4-2 and TRBJ2-1; TRBD2 aligns across 10 bases. Losses at the gene ends were 0 bases for V and 3 bases for J; bases not matched to a gene: 11. CDR1 LGHNA and CDR2 YNFKEQ come from the germline V gene. The CDR3 is made up of 19 amino acids. CDR3 amino acids: CASSQEGLAGELGYNEQFF. In nucleotides, the CDR3 is TGTGCCAGCAGCCAAGAGGGCCTAGCGGGAGAGCTCGGCTACAATGAGCAGTTCTTC.

Ten or more counts support this clonotype. An end of the junction differs from the germline gene, which may be a read error. This chain uses TRBV11-2 with TRBJ2-2; TRBD2 matches 10 bases. Germline CDR1 is SGHAT and CDR2 is FQNNGV. The CDR3 is 12 amino acids. As DNA, the CDR3 is TGTGCCAGCAGCTTAACTAGCGGGGCGCTGTTTTTT. Translation: CASSLTSGALFF.

This clonotype was seen ten or more times. The gene calls are TRBV6-1 and TRBJ2-3, with 9 bases fitting TRBD2. J lost 2 bases, V lost 10 bases, and 16 bases had no gene match. Germline V gives CDR1 MNHNS, CDR2 SASEGT. CDR3 length equals 17 residues. The CDR3 DNA follows: TGTGCCATCTCAAACCCCGGAGCGGGAGGCAACACAGATACGCAGTATTTT. Its translation: CAISNPGAGGNTDTQYF.

The rearrangement joins TRBV15 to TRBJ2-7, with TRBD2 matching over 7 bases. CDR1 is LNHNV, CDR2 YYDKDF, per germline (reference sequence). There are 13 residues in the CDR3. Germline trimming cut 2 bases from V and 7 bases from J; bases unmatched to any gene: 5. CDR3 nucleotide sequence: TGTGCCACCAGCAGACTAGCGGCGGGAGAGCAGTACTTC. Protein product: CATSRLAAGEQYF.

This clonotype appeared many times. This sequence joins TRBV7-2 and TRBJ2-5; 8 nucleotides agree with TRBD2. Germline CDR1 and CDR2: SGHTA and FQGNSA. With 0 bases clipped from V and 5 bases from J, the junction kept 5 bases outside the gene matches. The CDR3 is 15 residues long. The CDR3 reads CASSLASGSRETQYF. In DNA form, the CDR3 reads TGTGCCAGCAGCTTAGCGAGCGGGAGTAGGGAGACCCAGTACTTC. Full variable domain (rest looked up from reference TRBV7-2 and TRBJ2-5): GAGVSQSPSNKVTEKGKDVELRCDPISGHTALYWYRQSLGQGLEFLIYFQGNSAPDKSGLPSDRFSAERTGGSVSTLTIQRTQQEDSAVYLCASSLASGSRETQYFGPGTRLLVL.

As to this clonotype: Its ends do not fully match the called genes, so a read error is possible. The V gene is TRBV5-8, the J gene TRBJ2-1, with TRBD2 identical over 9 bases. There are 18 residues in the CDR3. Germline CDR1 is SGHTS and CDR2 is YDEGEE. CDR3 region: CASSLVGLAGSTGNELFF. CDR3 nucleotides: TGTGCCAGCAGCTTGGTCGGGCTAGCGGGGTCTACCGGCAATGAGCTGTTCTTC. The complete variable domain, with remaining parts taken from reference TRBV5-8 and TRBJ2-1, reads EAGVTQSPTHLIKTRGQQATLRCSPISGHTSVYWYQQALGLGLQFLLWYDEGEERNRGNFPPRFSGRQFPNYSSELNVNALELEDSALYLCASSLVGLAGSTGNELFFGPGTRLTVL.

This clonotype was recorded many times. V gene TRBV27 combines with J gene TRBJ1-6; TRBD1 agrees at 7 bases. V lost 5 bases, J lost 2 bases, and 12 bases stayed unmatched. The CDR3 contains 18 residues. CDR1 and CDR2 from the germline V gene are MNHEY and SMNVEV (reference sequence). In DNA form, the CDR3 reads TGTGCCAGCAGTCCCACGGGACAGTGGGGGGCCTATAATTCACCCCTCCACTTT. Its translation is CASSPTGQWGAYNSPLHF.

In this sample, this clonotype turned up a few times. The chain recombines TRBV28 with TRBJ2-1; 8 nucleotides agree with TRBD2. This CDR3 spans 14 amino acids. V lost 6 bases and J lost 2; bases outside the gene matches: 3. In germline, CDR1 is MDHEN, CDR2 SYDVKM. The CDR3 is CASSATSAYNEQFF. The CDR3 region has the DNA TGTGCCAGCAGCGCGACTAGCGCCTACAATGAGCAGTTCTTC.

This clonotype appeared a few times. The chain links TRBV3-1 to TRBJ2-1, with 13 positions matching TRBD2. Per germline, CDR1 LGHDT and CDR2 YNNKEL (reference sequence). Losses at the gene ends were 7 bases for V and 4 bases for J; bases not matched to a gene: 16. This CDR3 is built from 19 residues. The CDR3 is CASTPSGLAGIAPYNEQFF. The DNA of the CDR3 is TGTGCCAGCACTCCTTCGGGACTAGCGGGAATAGCCCCATACAATGAGCAGTTCTTC.

This chain connects TRBV6-2 or TRBV6-3 to TRBJ2-3; TRBD2 matches 9 bases. Germline assignment: CDR1 MNHEY and CDR2 SVGEGT. CDR3 length: 19 residues. Germline trimming cut 2 bases from V and 5 bases from J; bases unmatched to any gene: 17. The CDR3 DNA follows: TGTGCCAGCAGTTACCCCAGCCCCCTCGTAGCGGGAGCGGGAGATACGCAGTATTTT. Amino acid sequence: CASSYPSPLVAGAGDTQYF.

This clonotype was recorded at least ten times. This chain links TRBV20-1 with TRBJ2-1, with 8 bases fitting TRBD2. CDR1 DFQATT and CDR2 SNEGSKA come from the germline V gene (reference sequence). The CDR3 length is 17 residues. V dropped 1 base and J dropped 6; count of bases not matched to a gene: 14. CDR3 loop: CSARVPARGRRFNEQFF. For the CDR3, the DNA is TGCAGTGCTAGAGTCCCTGCTCGCGGGAGGAGGTTCAATGAGCAGTTCTTC.